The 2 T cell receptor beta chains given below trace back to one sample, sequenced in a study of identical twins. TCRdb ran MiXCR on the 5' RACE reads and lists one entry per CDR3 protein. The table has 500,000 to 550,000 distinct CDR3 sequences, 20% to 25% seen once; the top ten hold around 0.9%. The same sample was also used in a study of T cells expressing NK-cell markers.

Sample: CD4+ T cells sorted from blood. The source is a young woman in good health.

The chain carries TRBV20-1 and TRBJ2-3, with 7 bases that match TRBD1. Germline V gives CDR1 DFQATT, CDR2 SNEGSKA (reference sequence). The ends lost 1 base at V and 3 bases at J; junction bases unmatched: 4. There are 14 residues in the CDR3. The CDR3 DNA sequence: TGCAGTGCTAGAGTACAGGGGTCTACAGATACGCAGTATTTT. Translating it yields CSARVQGSTDTQYF.

DNA for the CDR3: TGTGCCAGCAGCTTACAGCGGGGGGGATACAATGAGCAGTTCTTC. Its translation is CASSLQRGGYNEQFF. The rearrangement links TRBV7-9 to TRBJ2-1, with 10 positions matching TRBD2. The J segment lost 4 bases and the V segment lost 2 bases, leaving 2 bases of the junction unmatched. CDR3 size: 15 residues. Germline loops: CDR1 SEHNR, CDR2 FQNEAQ (reference sequence).